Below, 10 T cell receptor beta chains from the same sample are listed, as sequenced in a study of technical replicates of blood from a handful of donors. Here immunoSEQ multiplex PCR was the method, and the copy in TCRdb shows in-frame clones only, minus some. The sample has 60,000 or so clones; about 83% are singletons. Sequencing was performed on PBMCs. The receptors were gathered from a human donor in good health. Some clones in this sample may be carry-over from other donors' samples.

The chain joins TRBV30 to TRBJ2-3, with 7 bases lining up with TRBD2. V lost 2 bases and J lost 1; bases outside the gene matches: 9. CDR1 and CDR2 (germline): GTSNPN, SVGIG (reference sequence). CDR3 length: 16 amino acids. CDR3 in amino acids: CAWSLSWAGGTDTQYF. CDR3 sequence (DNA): TGTGCCTGGAGTCTCTCCTGGGCGGGAGGCACAGATACGCAGTATTTT.

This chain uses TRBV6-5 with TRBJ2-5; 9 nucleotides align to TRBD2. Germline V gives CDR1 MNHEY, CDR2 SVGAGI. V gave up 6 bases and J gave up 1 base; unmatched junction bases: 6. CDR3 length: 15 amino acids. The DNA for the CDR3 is TGTGCCAGCAGAAGGACTAGCGCAGCCCAAGAGACCCAGTACTTC. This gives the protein CASRRTSAAQETQYF.

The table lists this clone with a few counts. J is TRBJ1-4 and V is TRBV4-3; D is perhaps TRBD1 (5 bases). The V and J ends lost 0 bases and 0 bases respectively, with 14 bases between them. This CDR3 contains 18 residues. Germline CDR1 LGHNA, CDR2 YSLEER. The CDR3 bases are TGCGCCAGCAGCCAAGATCAGGTCAGGGATTCAACTAATGAAAAACTGTTTTTT. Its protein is CASSQDQVRDSTNEKLFF.

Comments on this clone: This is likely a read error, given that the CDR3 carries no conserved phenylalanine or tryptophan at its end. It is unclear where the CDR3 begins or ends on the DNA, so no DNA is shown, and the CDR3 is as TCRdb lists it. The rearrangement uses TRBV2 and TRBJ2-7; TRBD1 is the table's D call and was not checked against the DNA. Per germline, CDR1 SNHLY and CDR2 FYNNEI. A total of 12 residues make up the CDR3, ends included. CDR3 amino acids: CASSRDRDRLII.

CDR3 sequence: CASSPSRNPPGELFF. The CDR3, as DNA: TGTGCCAGCTCACCGAGTCGCAACCCACCCGGGGAGCTGTTTTTT. The chain employs TRBV18 and TRBJ2-2; D not certain. V was shortened by 3 bases and J by 6 bases, with 14 bases between the two germline ends. The CDR3 consists of 15 residues. Germline V gene data show CDR1 as KGHSH and CDR2 as LQKENI.

CDR3 amino acids: CASSPGLAYYEQYF. The CDR3, as DNA: TGTGCCAGCAGCCCGGGACTAGCCTACTACGAGCAGTACTTC. The chain is built from TRBV14 and TRBJ2-7; 9 positions agree with TRBD2. The CDR3 contains 14 residues. The germline V gene has CDR1 SGHDN and CDR2 FVKESK. The junction had 4 bases not matched to a gene; V was cut back by 4 bases and J by 3 bases.

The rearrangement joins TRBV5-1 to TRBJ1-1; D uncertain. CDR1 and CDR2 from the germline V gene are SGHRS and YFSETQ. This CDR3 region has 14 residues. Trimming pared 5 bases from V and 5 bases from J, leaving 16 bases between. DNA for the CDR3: TGCGCCAGCAGGGTGTACAGCGGTGAAACTGAAGCTTTCTTT. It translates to CASRVYSGETEAFF.

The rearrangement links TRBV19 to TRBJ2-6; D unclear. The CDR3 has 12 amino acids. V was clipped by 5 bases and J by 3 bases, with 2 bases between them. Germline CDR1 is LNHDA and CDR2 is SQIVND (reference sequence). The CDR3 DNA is TGTGCCAGTAGTCGTGGGGCCAACGTCCTGACTTTC. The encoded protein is CASSRGANVLTF. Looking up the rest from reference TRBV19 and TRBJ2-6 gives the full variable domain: DGGITQSPKYLFRKEGQNVTLSCEQNLNHDAMYWYRQDPGQGLRLIYYSQIVNDFQKGDIAEGYSVSREKKESFPLTVTSAQKNPTAFYLCASSRGANVLTFGAGSRLTVL.

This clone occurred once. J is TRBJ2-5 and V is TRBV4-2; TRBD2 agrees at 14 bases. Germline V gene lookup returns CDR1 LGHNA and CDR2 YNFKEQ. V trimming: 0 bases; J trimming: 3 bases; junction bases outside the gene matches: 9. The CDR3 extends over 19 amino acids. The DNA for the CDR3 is TGTGCCAGCAGCCAAGATAGACGACTAGCGGGGGGGCGGAAAGAGACCCAGTACTTC. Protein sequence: CASSQDRRLAGGRKETQYF.

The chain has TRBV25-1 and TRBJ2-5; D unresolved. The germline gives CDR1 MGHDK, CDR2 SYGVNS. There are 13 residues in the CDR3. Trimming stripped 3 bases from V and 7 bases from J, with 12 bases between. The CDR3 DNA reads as TGTGCCAGCAGTGACCCCAACTCTGGGACCCAGTACTTC. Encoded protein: CASSDPNSGTQYF.